Presented here are 27 T cell receptor beta chains from one specimen sequenced in a study of blood T cell repertoires in COVID-19. Sequencing used immunoSEQ multiplex PCR; TCRdb keeps in-frame clones, though not all of them. Among 390,000 or so clones listed, 70% to 90% were seen once. The sequenced sample consisted of peripheral blood. These receptor sequences come from a woman in her thirties with COVID-19, enrolled during active disease.

This chain connects TRBV13 to TRBJ1-3; D is uncertain. The CDR3 sequence is 16 residues long. Germline CDR1 reads PRHDT; CDR2 reads FYEKMQ (reference sequence). Trimming took 5 bases from V and 0 from J, leaving 14 bases between them. CDR3 sequence: CASSLAPLSSGNTIYF. The CDR3 DNA reads TGTGCCAGCAGCCTAGCCCCGCTCAGCTCTGGAAACACCATATATTTT.

The gene calls are TRBV5-1 and TRBJ2-2; D is perhaps TRBD1 (6 bases). Trimming pared 3 bases from V and 2 bases from J, leaving 14 bases between. Germline lookup yields CDR1 SGHRS and CDR2 YFSETQ. The CDR3 is made up of 16 amino acids. The CDR3 DNA reads as TGCGCCAGCAGCTCCGTGAGGGGACAAAACACCGGGGAGCTGTTTTTT. Its translation is CASSSVRGQNTGELFF.

A single count supports this clone. J is TRBJ1-5 and V is TRBV24-1, with D perhaps TRBD1 (5 bases). The V end lost 2 bases, the J end lost 9 bases, and 19 bases lay between the germline ends. The CDR3 is 16 residues long. Germline CDR1 is KGHDR and CDR2 is SFDVKD. Here the CDR3 reads CATSDSREAGRAPQHF. The CDR3 bases are TGTGCCACCAGTGATTCCCGGGAGGCAGGGCGGGCGCCCCAGCATTTT.

The CDR3 bases are TGCGCCAGCACCCCATCGAGGGGGCGAGATGGAAACACCATATATTTT. Protein: CASTPSRGRDGNTIYF. This chain connects TRBV10-1 to TRBJ1-3; 7 nucleotides line up with TRBD1. The CDR3 runs 16 residues. Germline V lookup: CDR1 WNHNN, CDR2 SYGVQD (reference sequence). V was clipped by 7 bases and J by 3 bases; unmatched bases: 12.

The sample holds a few counts of this clone. The CDR3 spells CASSPQGTGNTGELFF. The CDR3 DNA is TGTGCCAGCAGCCCGCAGGGGACAGGGAACACCGGGGAGCTGTTTTTT. J is TRBJ2-2 and V is TRBV7-3, with 8 bases matching TRBD1. V lost 5 bases and J lost 1; bases outside the gene matches: 6. This CDR3 comprises 16 residues. Looked up from germline, CDR1 is SGHTA and CDR2 is FQGTGA.

V is TRBV2 and J is TRBJ1-2; 7 nucleotides line up with TRBD1. The V gene end was trimmed by 7 bases and the J gene end by 3 bases; junction bases not matched to a gene: 14. CDR1 is SNHLY and CDR2 is FYNNEI in the germline V gene. The CDR3 spans 16 residues. DNA of the CDR3: TGTGCCAGCAAAGGCCTCCTAGGGGACAGAGACTATGGCTACACCTTC. Translating it yields CASKGLLGDRDYGYTF.

On this clone itself: The same CDR3 arises from other DNA sequences in this sample as well. The chain uses TRBV6-1 and TRBJ1-5, with 10 positions matching TRBD1. Germline CDR1 is MNHNS and CDR2 is SASEGT. The J segment lost 4 bases and the V segment lost 4 bases, leaving 7 bases of the junction unmatched. This CDR3 is 16 amino acids long. The CDR3 DNA reads as TGTGCCAGCAGTGCCCGTGACAGGGGGCTGAATCAGCCCCAGCATTTT. This codes for CASSARDRGLNQPQHF.

The chain combines TRBV6-5 with TRBJ2-7; TRBD1 might be the D (5 bases). The germline CDR1 and CDR2 sequences are MNHEY and SVGAGI. V was shortened by 8 bases and J by 6 bases, with 17 bases between the two germline ends. This CDR3 has 13 amino acids. Here the CDR3 reads CASRDSDGSEQYF. CDR3 nucleotides: TGTGCCAGCCGAGACAGTGATGGTAGCGAGCAGTACTTC.

The chain links TRBV25-1 to TRBJ2-3; D uncertain. The germline CDR1 and CDR2 sequences are MGHDK and SYGVNS. Trimming stripped 3 bases from V and 6 bases from J, with 4 bases between. The CDR3 contains 11 residues. CDR3 amino acids: CASSERDTQYF. CDR3 sequence (DNA): TGTGCCAGCAGTGAGCGGGATACGCAGTATTTT.

The chain is built from TRBV11-2 and TRBJ1-4; D not certain. Germline loops: CDR1 SGHAT, CDR2 FQNNGV. This CDR3 is built from 15 residues. V lost 6 bases and J 0 bases, leaving 11 bases between the germline ends. CDR3 loop: CASSRTGATNEKLFF. Written as DNA, the CDR3 is TGTGCCAGCAGTCGCACCGGAGCAACTAATGAAAAACTGTTTTTT.

The sample holds one count of this clone. This chain connects TRBV29-1 to TRBJ2-7; D may be TRBD1 (6 bases). The CDR3 contains 13 residues. The germline gives CDR1 SQVTM, CDR2 ANQGSEA. Trimming stripped 6 bases from V and 0 bases from J, with 12 bases between. The CDR3 loop reads CSVMDSSSYEQYF. CDR3 nucleotide sequence: TGCAGCGTAATGGACAGCAGCTCCTACGAGCAGTACTTC.

CDR3: CASSELGQRNTIYF. The CDR3 DNA follows: TGTGCCAGCAGCGAACTGGGACAGAGAAACACCATATATTTT. The chain links TRBV7-9 to TRBJ1-3; TRBD1 matches 7 bases. The CDR3 extends over 14 amino acids. Germline V CDR1 and CDR2: SEHNR, FQNEAQ (reference sequence). The J segment lost 5 bases and the V segment lost 5 bases, leaving 6 bases of the junction unmatched.

CDR3 amino acids: CASSQVVLWDRENTEAFF. The CDR3, as DNA: TGTGCCAGCAGCCAAGTTGTTCTTTGGGACAGGGAGAACACTGAAGCTTTCTTT. V gene TRBV3-1 (or the pseudogene TRBV3-2) combines with J gene TRBJ1-1, with 9 bases matching TRBD1. Germline CDR1 LGHDT, CDR2 YNNKEL (reference sequence). The CDR3 length is 18 residues. The V segment lost 1 base and the J segment 1 base; nucleotides outside the gene matches: 10.

The rearrangement links TRBV19 to TRBJ1-2, with 10 bases matching TRBD1. V lost 7 bases, J lost 4 bases, and 6 bases stayed unmatched. Germline values: CDR1 LNHDA, CDR2 SQIVND (reference sequence). This CDR3 has 14 residues. CDR3 amino acids: CASIGTGVRYGYTF. In DNA form, the CDR3 reads TGTGCCAGTATCGGGACAGGGGTTCGCTATGGCTACACCTTC. Full variable domain (missing parts from reference TRBV19 and TRBJ1-2): DGGITQSPKYLFRKEGQNVTLSCEQNLNHDAMYWYRQDPGQGLRLIYYSQIVNDFQKGDIAEGYSVSREKKESFPLTVTSAQKNPTAFYLCASIGTGVRYGYTFGSGTRLTVV.

The V gene is TRBV7-2, the J gene TRBJ2-2, with 9 bases fitting TRBD1. Germline lookup yields CDR1 SGHTA and CDR2 FQGNSA. V lost 4 bases and J lost 6; bases outside the gene matches: 12. The length of the CDR3 is 17 residues. CDR3 DNA: TGTGCCAGCAGCTATTCCCCCCCGGGACAGGGTTCCGGGGAGCTGTTTTTT. It codes for CASSYSPPGQGSGELFF. The full variable domain, with the rest looked up from reference TRBV7-2 and TRBJ2-2, is GAGVSQSPSNKVTEKGKDVELRCDPISGHTALYWYRQSLGQGLEFLIYFQGNSAPDKSGLPSDRFSAERTGGSVSTLTIQRTQQEDSAVYLCASSYSPPGQGSGELFFGEGSRLTVL.

This chain uses TRBV30 with TRBJ1-5; D is perhaps TRBD1 (5 bases). The V end was cut by 3 bases, the J end by 7 bases, with 16 bases between. Germline CDR1 is GTSNPN and CDR2 is SVGIG (reference sequence). This CDR3 has 14 residues. The CDR3 protein is CAWSPGGLGQPQHF. CDR3 DNA sequence: TGTGCCTGGAGCCCTGGGGGGTTGGGACAGCCCCAGCATTTT.

A few counts support this clone. The chain uses TRBV5-4 and TRBJ2-5; a weak D match, TRBD2 (5 bases). This CDR3 region has 13 residues. In germline, CDR1 is SGHNT, CDR2 YYREEE (reference sequence). V was shortened by 4 bases and J by 2 bases, with 9 bases between the two germline ends. The CDR3 is CASSHSGQETQYF. CDR3 DNA: TGTGCCAGCAGCCACAGCGGTCAAGAGACCCAGTACTTC.

V gene TRBV14 combines with J gene TRBJ2-7, with D possibly matching TRBD1 (6 bases). The V gene lost 1 base and the J gene lost 5 bases, with 9 bases spanning the gap. The CDR3 contains 13 residues. Germline CDR1 reads SGHDN; CDR2 reads FVKESK. CDR3 in amino acids: CASSQVNRDEQYF. CDR3 DNA sequence: TGTGCCAGCAGCCAAGTCAACAGGGACGAGCAGTACTTC.

The chain carries TRBV5-6 and TRBJ2-2, with D possibly TRBD2 on 5 matching bases. Per the germline V gene, CDR1 is SGHDT and CDR2 is YYEEEE. This CDR3 spans 15 amino acids. The V end was cut by 0 bases, the J end by 7 bases, with 13 bases between. Here the CDR3 reads CASSLAGVRVGELFF. For the CDR3, the DNA is TGTGCCAGCAGCTTGGCCGGGGTGCGGGTCGGGGAGCTGTTTTTT.

This rearrangement joins TRBV4-1 to TRBJ2-3; 7 bases fit TRBD1. J was trimmed by 3 bases and V by 3 bases; bases with no gene match: 6. Germline V gives CDR1 MGHRA, CDR2 YSYEKL. There are 15 residues in the CDR3. The CDR3 sequence is CASSHRQGTTDTQYF. DNA for the CDR3: TGCGCCAGCAGCCACCGACAGGGTACGACAGATACGCAGTATTTT.

V usage is TRBV5-1 and J usage is TRBJ2-3, with 14 bases lining up with TRBD2. Germline V gives CDR1 SGHRS, CDR2 YFSETQ. Germline trimming cut 3 bases from V and 3 bases from J; bases unmatched to any gene: 12. The CDR3 extends over 19 amino acids. CDR3 loop: CASSSITGTSGSGTDTQYF. As DNA, the CDR3 is TGCGCCAGCAGCTCGATCACCGGGACTAGCGGGAGTGGGACAGATACGCAGTATTTT. Variable domain in full (rest from reference TRBV5-1 and TRBJ2-3): KAGVTQTPRYLIKTRGQQVTLSCSPISGHRSVSWYQQTPGQGLQFLFEYFSETQRNKGNFPGRFSGRQFSNSRSEMNVSTLELGDSALYLCASSSITGTSGSGTDTQYFGPGTRLTVL.

The rearrangement uses TRBV19 and TRBJ2-7; D is perhaps TRBD2 (6 bases). The CDR3 sequence is 13 residues long. Germline-derived CDR1 and CDR2 are LNHDA and SQIVND (reference sequence). V gave up 8 bases and J gave up 7 bases, with 18 bases separating them. For the CDR3, the DNA is TGTGCCAGTCGGGAAGACCGGGGAGGAGAGCAGTACTTC. As protein: CASREDRGGEQYF.

J is TRBJ2-2 and V is TRBV19; TRBD2 aligns across 13 bases. Germline CDR1 is LNHDA and CDR2 is SQIVND (reference sequence). V lost 4 bases to trimming and J lost 7 bases; unmatched junction nucleotides: 3. CDR3 length: 15 residues. In DNA, the CDR3 is TGTGCCAGTAGTAGACTAGCGGGAGGAGTCGGGGAGCTGTTTTTT. Amino acids: CASSRLAGGVGELFF.

This clone was picked up a small number of times. The rearrangement links TRBV5-6 to TRBJ1-5, with 7 bases matching TRBD1. The CDR3 has 12 amino acids. In germline, CDR1 is SGHDT, CDR2 YYEEEE. V lost 2 bases, J lost 7 bases, and 0 bases stayed unmatched. The chain's CDR3 is CASSLQGQPQHF. CDR3 coding DNA: TGTGCCAGCAGCTTACAGGGGCAGCCCCAGCATTTT.

This rearrangement joins TRBV24-1 to TRBJ2-7, with D tentatively TRBD2 (5 bases). The V gene's germline CDR1 is KGHDR and CDR2 SFDVKD. There are 13 residues in the CDR3. Trimming shortened V by 4 bases and J by 3 bases, and 9 bases separated the two germline ends. The CDR3 nucleotides are TGTGCCACCAGTGAGGACTTGTACTACGAGCAGTACTTC. Amino acids: CATSEDLYYEQYF.

CDR3 amino acids: CASSDPGLAGGNEQFF. The CDR3 DNA sequence: TGTGCCAGCAGTGATCCGGGACTAGCGGGAGGAAATGAGCAGTTCTTC. J is TRBJ2-1 and V is TRBV25-1; 15 nucleotides match TRBD2. Germline assignment: CDR1 MGHDK and CDR2 SYGVNS. The CDR3 has 16 residues. The J segment lost 7 bases and the V segment lost 3 bases, leaving 4 bases of the junction unmatched.

This clone was recorded once. The chain carries TRBV19 and TRBJ1-5; D remains ambiguous. Germline lookup yields CDR1 LNHDA and CDR2 SQIVND (reference sequence). V was shortened by 1 base and J by 2 bases, with 9 bases between the two germline ends. The CDR3 is 15 amino acids. The CDR3 sequence is CASSIGLGGNQPQHF. For the CDR3, the DNA is TGTGCCAGTAGTATAGGGTTGGGAGGCAATCAGCCCCAGCATTTT. The whole variable domain, remainder taken from reference TRBV19 and TRBJ1-5, is DGGITQSPKYLFRKEGQNVTLSCEQNLNHDAMYWYRQDPGQGLRLIYYSQIVNDFQKGDIAEGYSVSREKKESFPLTVTSAQKNPTAFYLCASSIGLGGNQPQHFGDGTRLSIL.